One and the same sample provided the 17 T cell receptor beta chains below, sequenced in a study of immune heterogeneity within non-small cell lung tumors. Bulk tumor genomic DNA, approximately 570 ng per sample, was the template. The authors collected several far-apart biopsies from each primary tumor during surgery. Each patient presented with untreated, newly diagnosed non-small cell lung cancer and received curative surgery. The TCR beta CDR3 region underwent multiplex PCR amplification with 32 V and 13 J primers. In TCRdb, the multiplex PCR reads were re-called with MiXCR into one record per CDR3 protein. The repertoire holds around 29,000 distinct CDR3 sequences, with approximately 30% as singletons. Material for sequencing was lung tumor tissue. The receptors stem from a man aged 35 to 55 with non-small cell lung cancer.

The chain recombines TRBV6-1 with TRBJ2-7; tentatively, D is TRBD1 (6 bases). Germline CDR1 MNHNS, CDR2 SASEGT. The CDR3 is 14 amino acids. V was cut by 5 bases and J by 3 bases, with 14 bases left in between. The CDR3 nucleotides are TGTGCCAGCAGTTCAAACAGGGTGAGCTACGAGCAGTACTTC. Its translation is CASSSNRVSYEQYF.

Remarks on this clonotype: This sequence may be a read error, since a much larger clone differs from it by one base. V is TRBV24-1 and J is TRBJ1-5; TRBD1 aligns across 7 bases. V shed 4 bases, J shed 3 bases, and the junction held 5 bases outside the gene matches. CDR1 is KGHDR, CDR2 SFDVKD, per germline. The CDR3 extends over 15 amino acids. The chain's CDR3 is CATSDNRGNNQPQHF. The CDR3 DNA reads as TGTGCCACCAGTGACAACAGGGGTAACAATCAGCCCCAGCATTTT.

This clonotype was detected a few times. The chain recombines TRBV20-1 with TRBJ2-3, with 7 bases that match TRBD1. J lost 3 bases, V lost 0 bases, and 6 bases had no gene match. Germline V gene sequence: CDR1 DFQATT, CDR2 SNEGSKA (reference sequence). CDR3 size: 15 residues. DNA for the CDR3: TGCAGTGCTAGAGATCCGCAGGGGGTGACAGATACGCAGTATTTT. Translated, it gives CSARDPQGVTDTQYF.

The chain employs TRBV14 and TRBJ2-3; TRBD2 matches 10 bases. From germline, CDR1 is SGHDN and CDR2 FVKESK. With V trimmed by 1 base and J by 1 base, 8 bases remained unmatched. This CDR3 spans 18 amino acids. In nucleotides, the CDR3 is TGTGCCAGCAGCCAAGCACGGACTAGCGGTCTGGGCACAGATACGCAGTATTTT. This encodes CASSQARTSGLGTDTQYF.

This clonotype was recorded many times. The chain has TRBV12-3 or TRBV12-4 and TRBJ2-5; D gene unclear. Trimming shortened V by 3 bases and J by 2 bases, and 7 bases separated the two germline ends. This CDR3 has 13 amino acids. The CDR3 here is CASSFGLQETQYF. CDR3 DNA sequence: TGTGCCAGCAGTTTTGGTTTACAAGAGACCCAGTACTTC.

This rearrangement joins TRBV3-1 to TRBJ2-3, with TRBD2 identical over 11 bases. Germline CDR1 LGHDT, CDR2 YNNKEL (reference sequence). The J segment lost 7 bases and the V segment lost 4 bases, leaving 7 bases of the junction unmatched. The CDR3 totals 15 residues. The CDR3 loop reads CASSLRLAGKNTQYF. The CDR3 DNA follows: TGTGCCAGCAGCCTTCGACTAGCGGGAAAAAATACGCAGTATTTT.

This clonotype was detected many times. The V and J genes are TRBV11-2 and TRBJ1-1, with no clear D. Germline V CDR1 and CDR2: SGHAT, FQNNGV. Trimming pared 5 bases from V and 6 bases from J, leaving 10 bases between. CDR3 size: 12 residues. The chain's CDR3 is CASSRRWAEAFF. CDR3 coding DNA: TGTGCCAGCAGCCGTCGGTGGGCTGAAGCTTTCTTT.

The V and J genes are TRBV7-2 and TRBJ2-2; D possibly corresponds to TRBD2 (5 bases). The CDR3 runs to 15 residues. Germline V lookup: CDR1 SGHTA, CDR2 FQGNSA. Deletions cut 2 bases from V and 6 bases from J, with 13 bases between. As DNA, the CDR3 is TGTGCCAGCAGCTTACTAGCAAAAGGGTCCGGGGAGCTGTTTTTT. Translating gives CASSLLAKGSGELFF.

This clonotype was seen more than once but under ten times. The chain uses TRBV11-3 and TRBJ2-2; D possibly corresponds to TRBD2 (5 bases). Germline values: CDR1 SGHNT, CDR2 YENEEA. The CDR3 runs 16 residues. V was cut by 1 base and J by 4 bases, with 13 bases left in between. The chain's CDR3 is CASSLVETTFTGELFF. In DNA form, the CDR3 reads TGTGCCAGCAGCTTAGTCGAGACTACTTTCACCGGGGAGCTGTTTTTT.

This clonotype was counted ten times or more. The chain uses TRBV20-1 and TRBJ1-1; tentatively, D is TRBD1 (5 bases). This CDR3 contains 13 residues. Trimming stripped 6 bases from V and 2 bases from J, with 13 bases between. Germline loops: CDR1 DFQATT, CDR2 SNEGSKA (reference sequence). The chain's CDR3 is CSASPTGNTEAFF. CDR3 bases: TGCAGTGCATCGCCTACAGGAAACACTGAAGCTTTCTTT.

In this sample, this clonotype turned up many times. The rearrangement links TRBV7-9 to TRBJ1-3; D is perhaps TRBD1 (5 bases). There are 16 residues in the CDR3. Germline loops: CDR1 SEHNR, CDR2 FQNEAQ (reference sequence). Trimming left V 5 bases short and J 0 bases short, with 14 bases between. CDR3: CASSPPDSSSGNTIYF. DNA of the CDR3: TGTGCCAGCAGCCCACCTGACAGTAGCTCTGGAAACACCATATATTTT.

This clonotype qualifies as medium-sized. V gene TRBV27 combines with J gene TRBJ1-2; 7 nucleotides match TRBD1. The CDR3 is 15 residues long. The germline V gene has CDR1 MNHEY and CDR2 SMNVEV (reference sequence). The V and J ends lost 6 bases and 4 bases, in that order; junction bases with no gene match: 11. CDR3 residues: CASSSDRQGVYGYTF. In nucleotides, the CDR3 is TGTGCCAGCAGCTCCGATCGACAGGGTGTCTATGGCTACACCTTC.

This clonotype was seen more than once but under ten times. The chain carries TRBV5-4 and TRBJ2-7, with a weak D call TRBD1 (5 bases). V gave up 5 bases and J gave up 3 bases, with 6 bases separating them. This CDR3 is 11 amino acids long. CDR1 SGHNT and CDR2 YYREEE come from the germline V gene (reference sequence). The CDR3 DNA sequence: TGTGCCAGCAGTCAGGGCTACGAGCAGTACTTC. Translation: CASSQGYEQYF.

This sequence joins TRBV7-8 and TRBJ2-5; D remains ambiguous. Trimming removed 0 bases from V and 0 bases from J, with 8 bases in between. CDR3 length: 15 residues. The germline CDR1 and CDR2 sequences are SGHVS and FQNEAQ. DNA for the CDR3: TGTGCCAGCAGCTTAGCAGGAGTGTACCAAGAGACCCAGTACTTC. It encodes CASSLAGVYQETQYF.

In its sample, this clonotype was seen many times. The rearrangement links TRBV11-2 to TRBJ2-3; 9 bases agree with TRBD2. V was clipped by 2 bases and J by 4 bases; unmatched bases: 4. This CDR3 contains 15 residues. Germline V gene sequence: CDR1 SGHAT, CDR2 FQNNGV. The CDR3 protein is CASSLLTSGSDTQYF. The CDR3 DNA reads TGTGCCAGCAGCTTACTTACTAGCGGGTCAGATACGCAGTATTTT.

Many counts were recorded for this clonotype. The CDR3 sequence is CASSLILSPSGNTIYF. The CDR3 coding sequence is TGTGCCAGCAGTTTAATACTGAGTCCCTCTGGAAACACCATATATTTT. This chain connects TRBV12-3 or TRBV12-4 to TRBJ1-3; D call uncertain. V shed 2 bases and J shed 0 bases, with 11 bases lying between them. The CDR3 has 16 residues.

Details on this clonotype: Possible read error: a much larger clone is one base away. J is TRBJ2-1 and V is TRBV9; 11 bases line up with TRBD1. The CDR3 length is 15 residues. Germline CDR1 and CDR2: SGDLS and YYNGEE. CDR3 sequence: CASSRGQGALNERFF. The CDR3 nucleotides read TGTGCCAGCAGCAGAGGACAGGGGGCACTGAATGAGCGGTTCTTC. Full variable domain (outside the CDR3, taken from reference TRBV9 and TRBJ2-1): DSGVTQTPKHLITATGQRVTLRCSPRSGDLSVYWYQQSLDQGLQFLIQYYNGEERAKGNILERFSAQQFPDLHSELNLSSLELGDSALYFCASSRGQGALNERFFGPGTRLTVL.